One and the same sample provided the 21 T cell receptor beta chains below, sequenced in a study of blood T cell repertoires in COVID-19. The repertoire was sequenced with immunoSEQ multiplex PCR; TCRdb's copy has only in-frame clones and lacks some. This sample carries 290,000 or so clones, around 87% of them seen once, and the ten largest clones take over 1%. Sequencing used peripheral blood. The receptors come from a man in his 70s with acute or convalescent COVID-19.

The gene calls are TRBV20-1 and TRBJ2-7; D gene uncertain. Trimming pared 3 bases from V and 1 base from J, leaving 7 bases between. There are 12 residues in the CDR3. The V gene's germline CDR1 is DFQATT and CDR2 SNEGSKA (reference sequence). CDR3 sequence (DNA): TGCAGTGCTAGTGCCGGGTCCTACGAGCAGTACTTC. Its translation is CSASAGSYEQYF.

The CDR3 DNA reads TGTGCCAGCAGCCCAGGCCGTACCTACAATGAGCAGTTCTTC. Translating gives CASSPGRTYNEQFF. This rearrangement joins TRBV9 to TRBJ2-1, with no clear D. The CDR3 spans 14 residues. CDR1 and CDR2 (germline): SGDLS, YYNGEE. V shed 4 bases and J shed 2 bases, with 10 bases lying between them.

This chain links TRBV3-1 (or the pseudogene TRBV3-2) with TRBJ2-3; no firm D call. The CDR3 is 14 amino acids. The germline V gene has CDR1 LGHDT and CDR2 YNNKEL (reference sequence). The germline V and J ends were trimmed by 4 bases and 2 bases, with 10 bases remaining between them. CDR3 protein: CASSPLRSTDTQYF. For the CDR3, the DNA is TGTGCCAGCAGCCCCCTCCGGTCCACAGATACGCAGTATTTT.

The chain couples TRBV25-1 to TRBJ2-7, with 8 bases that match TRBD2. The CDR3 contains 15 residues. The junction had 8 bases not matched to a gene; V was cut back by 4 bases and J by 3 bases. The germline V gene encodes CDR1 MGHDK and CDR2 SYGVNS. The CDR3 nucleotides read TGTGCCAGCAGTGGTTCGGGAGGGGAGAGCTACGAGCAGTACTTC. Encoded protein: CASSGSGGESYEQYF.

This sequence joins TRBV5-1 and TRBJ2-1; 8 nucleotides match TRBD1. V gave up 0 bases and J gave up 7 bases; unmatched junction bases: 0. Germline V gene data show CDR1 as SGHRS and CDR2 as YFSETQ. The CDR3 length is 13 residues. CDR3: CASSLGQGNEQFF. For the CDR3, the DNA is TGCGCCAGCAGCTTGGGACAGGGGAATGAGCAGTTCTTC. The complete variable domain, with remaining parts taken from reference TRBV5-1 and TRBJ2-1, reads KAGVTQTPRYLIKTRGQQVTLSCSPISGHRSVSWYQQTPGQGLQFLFEYFSETQRNKGNFPGRFSGRQFSNSRSEMNVSTLELGDSALYLCASSLGQGNEQFFGPGTRLTVL.

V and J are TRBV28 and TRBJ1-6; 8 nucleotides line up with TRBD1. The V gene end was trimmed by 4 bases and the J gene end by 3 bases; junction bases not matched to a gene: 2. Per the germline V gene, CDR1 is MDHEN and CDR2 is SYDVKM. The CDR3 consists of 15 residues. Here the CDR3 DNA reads TGTGCCAGCAGTTCCGGACAGGGCTATAATTCACCCCTCCACTTT. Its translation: CASSSGQGYNSPLHF.

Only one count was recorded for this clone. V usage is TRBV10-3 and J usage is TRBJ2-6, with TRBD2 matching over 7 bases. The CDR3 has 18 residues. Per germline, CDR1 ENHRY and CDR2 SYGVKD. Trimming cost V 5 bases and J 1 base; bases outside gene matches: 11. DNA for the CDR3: TGTGCCATCAGTCCGCGGGGCGGGGGAAGTTCTGGGGCCAACGTCCTGACTTTC. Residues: CAISPRGGGSSGANVLTF.

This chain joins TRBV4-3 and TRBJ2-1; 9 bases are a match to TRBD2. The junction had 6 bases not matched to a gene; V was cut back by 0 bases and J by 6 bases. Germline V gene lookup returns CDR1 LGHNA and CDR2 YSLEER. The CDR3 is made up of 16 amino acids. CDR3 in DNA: TGCGCCAGCAGCCAAGAAACGGGACTAGCAACCAATGAGCAGTTCTTC. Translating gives CASSQETGLATNEQFF.

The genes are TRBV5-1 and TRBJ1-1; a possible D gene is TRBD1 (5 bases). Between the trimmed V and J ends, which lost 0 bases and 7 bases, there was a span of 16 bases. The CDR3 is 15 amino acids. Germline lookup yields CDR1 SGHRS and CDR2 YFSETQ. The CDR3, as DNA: TGCGCCAGCAGCTTGGCGCCAGGGCCGTCAGTTGAAGCTTTCTTT. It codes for CASSLAPGPSVEAFF.

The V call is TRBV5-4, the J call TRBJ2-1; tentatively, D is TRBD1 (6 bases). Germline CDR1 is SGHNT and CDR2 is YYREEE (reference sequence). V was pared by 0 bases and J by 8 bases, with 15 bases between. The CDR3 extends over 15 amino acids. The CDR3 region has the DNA TGTGCCAGCAGCTTGGACAGGGTTGGAGTCGATGAGCAGTTCTTC. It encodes CASSLDRVGVDEQFF.

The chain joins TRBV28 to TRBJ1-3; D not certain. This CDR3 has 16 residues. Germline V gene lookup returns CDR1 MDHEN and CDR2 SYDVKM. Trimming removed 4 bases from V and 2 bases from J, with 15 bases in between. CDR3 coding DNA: TGTGCCAGCAGTTCCCAACGGGGTGGGCCTGGAAACACCATATATTTT. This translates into CASSSQRGGPGNTIYF. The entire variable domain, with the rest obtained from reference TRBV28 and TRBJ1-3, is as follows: DVKVTQSSRYLVKRTGEKVFLECVQDMDHENMFWYRQDPGLGLRLIYFSYDVKMKEKGDIPEGYSVSREKKERFSLILESASTNQTSMYLCASSSQRGGPGNTIYFGEGSWLTVV.

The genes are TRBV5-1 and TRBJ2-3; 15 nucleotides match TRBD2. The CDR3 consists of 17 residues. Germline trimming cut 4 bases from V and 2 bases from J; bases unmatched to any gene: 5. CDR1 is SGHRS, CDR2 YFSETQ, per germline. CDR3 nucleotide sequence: TGCGCCAGCAGCCCGGGACTAGCGGGGGGTCTCACAGATACGCAGTATTTT. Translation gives CASSPGLAGGLTDTQYF.

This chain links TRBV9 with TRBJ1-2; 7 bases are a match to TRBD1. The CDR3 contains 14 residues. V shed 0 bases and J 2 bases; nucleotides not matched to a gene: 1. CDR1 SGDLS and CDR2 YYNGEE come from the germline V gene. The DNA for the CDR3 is TGTGCCAGCAGCGTAGAACAGGGGAACTATGGCTACACCTTC. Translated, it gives CASSVEQGNYGYTF.

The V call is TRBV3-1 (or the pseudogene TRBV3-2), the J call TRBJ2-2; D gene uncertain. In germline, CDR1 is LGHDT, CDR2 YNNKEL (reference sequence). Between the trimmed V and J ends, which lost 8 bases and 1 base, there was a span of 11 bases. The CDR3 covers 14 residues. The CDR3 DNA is TGTGCCAGCTGTCCTCTACGGAACACCGGGGAGCTGTTTTTT. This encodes CASCPLRNTGELFF.

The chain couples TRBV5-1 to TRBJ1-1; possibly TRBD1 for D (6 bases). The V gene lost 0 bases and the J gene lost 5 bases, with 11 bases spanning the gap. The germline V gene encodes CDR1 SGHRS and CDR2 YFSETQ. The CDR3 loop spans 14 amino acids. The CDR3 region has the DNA TGCGCCAGCAGCTTGGGCTTCAGGGGTACTGAAGCTTTCTTT. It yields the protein CASSLGFRGTEAFF. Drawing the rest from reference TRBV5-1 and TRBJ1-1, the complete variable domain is KAGVTQTPRYLIKTRGQQVTLSCSPISGHRSVSWYQQTPGQGLQFLFEYFSETQRNKGNFPGRFSGRQFSNSRSEMNVSTLELGDSALYLCASSLGFRGTEAFFGQGTRLTVV.

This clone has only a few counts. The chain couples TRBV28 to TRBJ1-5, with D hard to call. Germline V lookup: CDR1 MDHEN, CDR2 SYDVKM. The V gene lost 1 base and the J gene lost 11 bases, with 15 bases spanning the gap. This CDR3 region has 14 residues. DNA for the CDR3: TGTGCCAGCAGTTTATCCTTCGGGGTTTTGGCCCAGCATTTT. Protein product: CASSLSFGVLAQHF.

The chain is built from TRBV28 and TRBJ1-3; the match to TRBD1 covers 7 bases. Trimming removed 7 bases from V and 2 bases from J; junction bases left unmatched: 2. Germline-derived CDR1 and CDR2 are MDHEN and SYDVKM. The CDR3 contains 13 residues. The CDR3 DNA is TGTGCCAGCAAGAGGGGGCCTGGAAACACCATATATTTT. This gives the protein CASKRGPGNTIYF.

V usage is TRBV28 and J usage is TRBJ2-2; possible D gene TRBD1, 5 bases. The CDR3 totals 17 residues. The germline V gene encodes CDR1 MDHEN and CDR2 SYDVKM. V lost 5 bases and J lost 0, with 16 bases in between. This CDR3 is CASSAPFGASNTGELFF. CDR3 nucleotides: TGTGCCAGCAGTGCCCCCTTTGGGGCGTCGAACACCGGGGAGCTGTTTTTT.

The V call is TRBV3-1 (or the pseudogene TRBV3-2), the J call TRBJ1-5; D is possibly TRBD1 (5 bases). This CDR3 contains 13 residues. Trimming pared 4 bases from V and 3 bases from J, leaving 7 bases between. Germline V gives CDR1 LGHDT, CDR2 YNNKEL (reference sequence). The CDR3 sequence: CASSRDYNQPQHF. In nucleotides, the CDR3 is TGTGCCAGCAGCCGGGACTACAATCAGCCCCAGCATTTT.

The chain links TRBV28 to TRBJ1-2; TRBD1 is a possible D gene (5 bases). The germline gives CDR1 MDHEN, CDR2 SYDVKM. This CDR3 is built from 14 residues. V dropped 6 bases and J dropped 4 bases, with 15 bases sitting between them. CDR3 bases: TGTGCCAGCAGCTACGTGGGGGGGGTCTATGGCTACACCTTC. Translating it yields CASSYVGGVYGYTF.

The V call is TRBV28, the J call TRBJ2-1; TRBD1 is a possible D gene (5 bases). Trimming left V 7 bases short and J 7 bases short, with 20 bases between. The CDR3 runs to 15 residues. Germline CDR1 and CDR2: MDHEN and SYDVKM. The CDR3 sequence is CASTPGLTGRNEQFF. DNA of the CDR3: TGTGCCAGCACCCCGGGCCTAACAGGTCGGAATGAGCAGTTCTTC.